The 2 T cell receptor beta chains presented below share a single source sample, sequenced in a study of blood T cells in healthy people across ages. The second PCR ran roughly 7 to 12 cycles with a sample-barcoded 5' primer and J-beta primers. TCRdb fed the 5' RACE reads into MiXCR, producing one record per CDR3 protein. The table has around 990,000 distinct CDR3 sequences, around 27% seen once. These records were also assigned to another study, of T cells of mothers and their children.

The specimen was blood. These receptor sequences come from a girl aged 2 to 10 in good health.

The V and J genes are TRBV28 and TRBJ2-2, with D tentatively TRBD1 or TRBD2 (5 bases each). Germline assignment: CDR1 MDHEN and CDR2 SYDVKM. Trimming shortened V by 5 bases and J by 4 bases, and 20 bases separated the two germline ends. The CDR3 runs to 17 residues. CDR3 in DNA: TGTGCCAGCAGTGCCACCATGGGGGACGGATTCACCGGGGAGCTGTTTTTT. It codes for CASSATMGDGFTGELFF.

A single count supports this clonotype. This sequence joins TRBV6-6 and TRBJ1-4; D might be TRBD1 (6 bases). Germline V gene data show CDR1 as MNHNY and CDR2 as SVGAGI (reference sequence). This CDR3 spans 16 amino acids. V was pared by 3 bases and J by 6 bases, with 17 bases between. The CDR3 coding sequence is TGTGCCAGCAGTTATCCACAAAGGGACATCCATGAAAAACTGTTTTTT. Protein product: CASSYPQRDIHEKLFF.